Each of the 30 T cell receptor beta chains below was sequenced from the same sample in a study of early T cells in non-severe SARS-CoV-2 infection. One entry per CDR3 protein, called by TCRdb with MiXCR from the 5' RACE reads. The sample carries 75,000 to 80,000 distinct CDR3 sequences, roughly 16% recorded once. The sequenced sample consisted of whole blood. These TCRs come from an adult who was a healthcare worker with PCR-confirmed SARS-CoV-2 infection or an uninfected control (not recorded which).

Written as DNA, the CDR3 is TGTGCCAGCAGTTTGTTGGTCGACACTGAAGCTTTCTTT. It encodes CASSLLVDTEAFF. The chain links TRBV27 to TRBJ1-1; D gene unclear. The CDR3 is 13 residues long. Per the germline V gene, CDR1 is MNHEY and CDR2 is SMNVEV (reference sequence). The V and J ends lost 3 bases and 3 bases respectively, with 8 bases between them.

The rearrangement uses TRBV18 and TRBJ2-7; D possibly uses TRBD1 or TRBD2 (6 bases each). Germline loops: CDR1 KGHSH, CDR2 LQKENI. The CDR3 has 15 amino acids. Trimming pared 6 bases from V and 2 bases from J, leaving 17 bases between. Written as DNA, the CDR3 is TGTGCCAGCTCCCCGGCAAGGGGGGACACCTACGAGCAGTACTTC. Translated: CASSPARGDTYEQYF.

J is TRBJ1-3 and V is TRBV7-6, with no clear D. Looked up from germline, CDR1 is SGHVS and CDR2 is FNYEAQ. V shed 1 base and J shed 2 bases, with 9 bases lying between them. The CDR3 totals 15 residues. CDR3 region: CASSLGAAPGNTIYF. The CDR3, as DNA: TGTGCCAGCAGCTTAGGCGCAGCTCCTGGAAACACCATATATTTT.

There are a few counts of this clonotype. This chain links TRBV27 with TRBJ1-4; D remains ambiguous. The germline V and J ends were trimmed by 3 bases and 0 bases, with 8 bases remaining between them. Germline CDR1 MNHEY, CDR2 SMNVEV (reference sequence). The CDR3 runs to 15 residues. Written as DNA, the CDR3 is TGTGCCAGCAGTTTCGGCAGTACAACTAATGAAAAACTGTTTTTT. Translated: CASSFGSTTNEKLFF.

The chain employs TRBV5-4 and TRBJ2-1, with D uncertain. Trimming removed 0 bases at V and 0 bases at J, with 7 bases between. The CDR3 consists of 15 residues. Germline V gene data show CDR1 as SGHNT and CDR2 as YYREEE (reference sequence). For the CDR3, the DNA is TGTGCCAGCAGCTTGGGCAGTGGCTCCTACAATGAGCAGTTCTTC. The encoded protein is CASSLGSGSYNEQFF.

This clonotype was seen ten or more times. The V call is TRBV2, the J call TRBJ1-2; D might be TRBD1 (6 bases). From germline, CDR1 is SNHLY and CDR2 FYNNEI. V was pared by 0 bases and J by 6 bases, with 14 bases between. The CDR3 runs to 15 residues. The CDR3 nucleotides are TGTGCCAGCAGTGAAGCGTACCCGGGGGCGAATGGCTACACCTTC. As protein: CASSEAYPGANGYTF.

The chain employs TRBV5-1 and TRBJ2-4; tentative D call: TRBD2 (6 bases). V lost 0 bases to trimming and J lost 5 bases, with 15 bases between them. Germline V CDR1 and CDR2: SGHRS, YFSETQ. CDR3 size: 16 residues. This chain's CDR3 is CASSLGLRGTENIQYF. The CDR3 DNA reads TGCGCCAGCAGCTTGGGGCTACGGGGGACGGAAAACATTCAGTACTTC.

This clonotype was counted only a few times. The V gene is TRBV2, the J gene TRBJ2-5, with a possible D match to TRBD1 (5 bases). This CDR3 spans 15 amino acids. V was pared by 1 base and J by 4 bases, with 13 bases between. The V gene's germline CDR1 is SNHLY and CDR2 FYNNEI. CDR3 sequence reads: CASSEGIGQGETQYF. CDR3 in DNA: TGTGCCAGCAGTGAAGGAATAGGACAAGGAGAGACCCAGTACTTC.

The chain joins TRBV7-2 to TRBJ1-6; no firm D call. Trimming removed 3 bases at V and 10 bases at J, with 7 bases between. The CDR3 spans 12 residues. Germline V CDR1 and CDR2: SGHTA, FQGNSA. The CDR3 nucleotides are TGTGCCAGCAGCTTTGTGGAATCACCCCTCCACTTT. Translated: CASSFVESPLHF.

This clonotype showed up just a few times. This sequence joins TRBV4-2 and TRBJ2-3, with D perhaps TRBD2 (6 bases). CDR3 size: 16 residues. CDR1 LGHNA and CDR2 YNFKEQ come from the germline V gene. V was shortened by 4 bases and J by 2 bases, with 16 bases between the two germline ends. The CDR3 region has the DNA TGTGCCAGCAGCCCATCAGGAGGGAGGCTCACAGATACGCAGTATTTT. Protein sequence: CASSPSGGRLTDTQYF.

This clonotype was picked up a small number of times. In nucleotides, the CDR3 is TGTGCCTGGAGTGTCGCCCGAGGGTTACAAGAGACCCAGTACTTC. Its translation: CAWSVARGLQETQYF. The chain combines TRBV30 with TRBJ2-5; weak D call: TRBD2 (5 bases). Trimming removed 0 bases from V and 2 bases from J, with 13 bases in between. Germline V gene sequence: CDR1 GTSNPN, CDR2 SVGIG (reference sequence). The CDR3 extends over 15 amino acids.

This clonotype was observed many times. This chain joins TRBV29-1 and TRBJ2-7; D uncertain. Germline loops: CDR1 SQVTM, CDR2 ANQGSEA. The CDR3 has 12 residues. V was pared by 0 bases and J by 3 bases, with 6 bases between. DNA of the CDR3: TGCAGCGTTGAAGATGGTGGCTACGAGCAGTACTTC. The encoded protein is CSVEDGGYEQYF.

V is TRBV3-1 and J is TRBJ1-4, with D tentatively TRBD1 (5 bases). The CDR3 has 13 amino acids. V lost 3 bases to trimming and J lost 11 bases, with 13 bases between them. Germline V lookup: CDR1 LGHDT, CDR2 YNNKEL (reference sequence). Here the CDR3 reads CASSHTQGEKLFF. The CDR3 region has the DNA TGTGCCAGCAGCCACACCCAAGGGGAGAAACTGTTTTTT. The full variable domain, completed using reference TRBV3-1 and TRBJ1-4, is DTAVSQTPKYLVTQMGNDKSIKCEQNLGHDTMYWYKQDSKKFLKIMFSYNNKELIINETVPNRFSPKSPDKAHLNLHINSLELGDSAVYFCASSHTQGEKLFFGSGTQLSVL.

In its sample, this clonotype was seen a few times. The CDR3 spells CATQGTVGSPLHF. DNA for the CDR3: TGTGCCACCCAGGGGACGGTCGGGTCACCCCTCCACTTT. The J gene is TRBJ1-6, the V gene TRBV24-1; D is perhaps TRBD1 (6 bases). The CDR3 runs 13 residues. Germline V gene sequence: CDR1 KGHDR, CDR2 SFDVKD. Trimming took 9 bases from V and 10 from J, leaving 15 bases between them.

The chain has TRBV5-6 and TRBJ1-2; 9 bases map to TRBD1. V shed 4 bases and J 4 bases; nucleotides not matched to a gene: 8. The CDR3 spans 15 residues. Germline V gene data show CDR1 as SGHDT and CDR2 as YYEEEE. The CDR3 sequence is CASSVGQGISYGYTF. CDR3 bases: TGTGCCAGCAGCGTCGGACAGGGGATAAGCTATGGCTACACCTTC.

This clonotype was seen repeatedly, ten times or more. V is TRBV3-1 and J is TRBJ1-6, with D possibly matching TRBD1 (5 bases). This CDR3 is built from 15 residues. Germline CDR1 LGHDT, CDR2 YNNKEL (reference sequence). The germline V and J ends were trimmed by 2 bases and 7 bases, with 12 bases remaining between them. This CDR3 reads CASSQTEGLNSPLHF. The CDR3 DNA sequence: TGTGCCAGCAGCCAAACAGAGGGGTTGAATTCACCCCTCCACTTT.

This clonotype appeared many times. This sequence joins TRBV5-1 and TRBJ2-7, with D perhaps matching TRBD1 (6 bases). The CDR3 contains 14 residues. V was pared by 4 bases and J by 5 bases, with 16 bases between. The germline V gene encodes CDR1 SGHRS and CDR2 YFSETQ. For the CDR3, the DNA is TGCGCCAGCAGCGCTTTGGGGGCAGTCCACGAGCAGTACTTC. It specifies CASSALGAVHEQYF.

CDR3 sequence (DNA): TGCAGCGTTGAAGATCGGGGCAGGGGGCAAAATAACTATGGCTACACCTTC. Amino acid sequence: CSVEDRGRGQNNYGYTF. The J gene is TRBJ1-2, the V gene TRBV29-1; 8 positions match TRBD1. The V gene's germline CDR1 is SQVTM and CDR2 ANQGSEA. There are 17 residues in the CDR3. V trimming: 0 bases; J trimming: 1 base; junction bases outside the gene matches: 10.

The chain links TRBV11-1 to TRBJ2-1; D is unresolved. Trimming took 8 bases from V and 7 from J, leaving 15 bases between them. The CDR3 is made up of 13 amino acids. The germline CDR1 and CDR2 sequences are SGHAT and FQDESV (reference sequence). CDR3 residues: CASARRQLNEQFF. The CDR3 DNA reads TGTGCCAGCGCTCGGCGGCAGCTGAATGAGCAGTTCTTC.

This clonotype was seen a few times. The chain joins TRBV7-9 to TRBJ2-5; D not certain. Trimming shortened V by 0 bases and J by 1 base, and 9 bases separated the two germline ends. The germline gives CDR1 SEHNR, CDR2 FQNEAQ (reference sequence). The CDR3 extends over 15 amino acids. CDR3 sequence reads: CASSLARGSQETQYF. The CDR3 DNA reads as TGTGCCAGCAGCTTAGCGCGAGGCAGCCAAGAGACCCAGTACTTC.

This chain connects TRBV28 to TRBJ2-5; either TRBD1 or TRBD2 may fit D (6 bases each). This CDR3 spans 15 amino acids. V was cut by 4 bases and J by 2 bases, with 14 bases left in between. The germline V gene encodes CDR1 MDHEN and CDR2 SYDVKM. The CDR3 coding sequence is TGTGCCAGCAGTTCTCCCCGGGGGCTTCAAGAGACCCAGTACTTC. Protein product: CASSSPRGLQETQYF.

This clonotype was counted many times. This chain joins TRBV29-1 and TRBJ1-2, with D possibly being TRBD1 (6 bases). V shed 0 bases and J shed 2 bases, with 19 bases lying between them. The CDR3 loop spans 17 amino acids. Germline CDR1 reads SQVTM; CDR2 reads ANQGSEA. CDR3 in DNA: TGCAGCGTTGAAGATCCGACAGGTCGACCTTCAAACTATGGCTACACCTTC. Translation gives CSVEDPTGRPSNYGYTF.

This clonotype has more than one count but fewer than ten. The gene calls are TRBV13 and TRBJ1-1, with D possibly matching TRBD1 (6 bases). V was shortened by 3 bases and J by 2 bases, with 10 bases between the two germline ends. Germline CDR1 reads PRHDT; CDR2 reads FYEKMQ (reference sequence). This CDR3 spans 14 amino acids. CDR3 sequence: CASSFRQENTEAFF. The CDR3 nucleotides are TGTGCCAGCAGCTTCCGACAGGAAAACACTGAAGCTTTCTTT.

The chain carries TRBV29-1 and TRBJ2-7, with TRBD1 matching over 7 bases. V lost 3 bases to trimming and J lost 0 bases; unmatched junction nucleotides: 2. Germline CDR1 reads SQVTM; CDR2 reads ANQGSEA. There are 13 residues in the CDR3. CDR3 sequence (DNA): TGCAGCGTTGAGACAGGGAGCTCCTACGAGCAGTACTTC. Amino acid sequence: CSVETGSSYEQYF.

This clonotype came up many times. The chain joins TRBV29-1 to TRBJ2-5; the match to TRBD2 covers 7 bases. The junction had 14 bases not matched to a gene; V was cut back by 6 bases and J by 4 bases. The CDR3 runs to 15 residues. The germline V gene has CDR1 SQVTM and CDR2 ANQGSEA. The CDR3 DNA sequence: TGCAGCGTGATGCCCTTGGGGGGGGGTCGAGAGACCCAGTACTTC. Its protein is CSVMPLGGGRETQYF.

The chain joins TRBV11-3 to TRBJ1-1; maybe TRBD1 (5 bases). The V end lost 4 bases, the J end lost 1 base, and 13 bases lay between the germline ends. Germline V CDR1 and CDR2: SGHNT, YENEEA. The CDR3 consists of 15 residues. The CDR3 loop is CASSSIDGTNTEAFF. DNA of the CDR3: TGTGCCAGCAGCTCTATTGACGGGACGAACACTGAAGCTTTCTTT.

The V and J genes are TRBV4-1 and TRBJ2-2, with D hard to call. The CDR3 has 16 residues. Germline V gives CDR1 MGHRA, CDR2 YSYEKL. The V and J ends lost 0 bases and 5 bases respectively, with 13 bases between them. This chain's CDR3 is CASSQDVTVLTGELFF. For the CDR3, the DNA is TGCGCCAGCAGCCAAGATGTGACGGTTCTTACCGGGGAGCTGTTTTTT.

This clonotype was detected a few times. The chain combines TRBV5-1 with TRBJ2-3; 9 bases line up with TRBD2. This CDR3 contains 17 residues. CDR1 is SGHRS, CDR2 YFSETQ, per germline. V lost 0 bases and J lost 3; bases outside the gene matches: 8. The DNA for the CDR3 is TGCGCCAGCAGCTTGGAAGAGGCGGGAGGGCCGACAGATACGCAGTATTTT. Encoded protein: CASSLEEAGGPTDTQYF.

This clonotype has a count of ten or more. The chain is built from TRBV6-5 and TRBJ1-2; the match to TRBD1 covers 7 bases. Per the germline V gene, CDR1 is MNHEY and CDR2 is SVGAGI. Trimming cost V 7 bases and J 0 bases; bases outside gene matches: 5. The CDR3 spans 14 residues. The CDR3 sequence is CASTRDSSNYGYTF. CDR3 nucleotide sequence: TGTGCCAGCACCCGGGACAGCTCTAACTATGGCTACACCTTC.

This rearrangement joins TRBV30 to TRBJ1-1; D is unresolved. The V end lost 3 bases, the J end lost 0 bases, and 8 bases lay between the germline ends. The CDR3 consists of 13 residues. In germline, CDR1 is GTSNPN, CDR2 SVGIG (reference sequence). As DNA, the CDR3 is TGTGCCTGGAGACACACAGTGAACACTGAAGCTTTCTTT. Its translation is CAWRHTVNTEAFF.